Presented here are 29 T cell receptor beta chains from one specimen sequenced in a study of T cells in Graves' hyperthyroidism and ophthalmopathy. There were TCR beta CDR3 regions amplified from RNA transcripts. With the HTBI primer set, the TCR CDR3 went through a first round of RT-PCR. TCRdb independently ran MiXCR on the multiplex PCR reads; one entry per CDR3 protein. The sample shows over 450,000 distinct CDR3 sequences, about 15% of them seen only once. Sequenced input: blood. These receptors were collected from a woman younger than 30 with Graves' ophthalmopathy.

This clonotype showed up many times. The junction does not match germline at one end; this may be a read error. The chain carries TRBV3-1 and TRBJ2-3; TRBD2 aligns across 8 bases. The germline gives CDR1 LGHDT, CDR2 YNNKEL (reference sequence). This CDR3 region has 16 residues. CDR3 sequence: CASSQGLAGSTDTQYF. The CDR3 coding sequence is TGTGCCAGCAGCCAAGGGCTAGCGGGCTCCACAGACACGCAGTATTTT.

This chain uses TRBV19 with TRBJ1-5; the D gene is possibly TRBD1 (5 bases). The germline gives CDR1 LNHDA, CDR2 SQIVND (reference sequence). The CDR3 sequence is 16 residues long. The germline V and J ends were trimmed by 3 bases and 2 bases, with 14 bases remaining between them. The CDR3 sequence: CASSIGTRAGNQPQHF. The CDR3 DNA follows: TGTGCCAGTAGTATCGGGACCCGGGCAGGCAATCAGCCCCAGCATTTT.

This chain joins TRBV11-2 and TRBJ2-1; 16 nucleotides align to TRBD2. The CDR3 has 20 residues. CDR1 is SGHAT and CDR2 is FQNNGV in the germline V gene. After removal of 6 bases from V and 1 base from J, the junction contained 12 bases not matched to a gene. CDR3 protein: CASRPGTSGRALRSYNEQFF. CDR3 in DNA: TGTGCCAGCAGACCCGGGACTAGCGGGAGGGCCTTAAGGTCCTACAATGAGCAGTTCTTC.

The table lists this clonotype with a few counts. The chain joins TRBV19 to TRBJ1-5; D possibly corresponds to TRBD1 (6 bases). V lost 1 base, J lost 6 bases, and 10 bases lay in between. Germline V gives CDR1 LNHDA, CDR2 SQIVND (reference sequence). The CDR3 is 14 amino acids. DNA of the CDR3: TGTGCCAGTAGTATAGCAGGGGACGGTCAGCCCCAGCATTTT. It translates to CASSIAGDGQPQHF.

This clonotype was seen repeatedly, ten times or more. The CDR3 reads CAWSPRENTEAFF. The CDR3 coding sequence is TGTGCCTGGAGTCCTCGGGAGAACACTGAAGCTTTCTTT. The chain recombines TRBV30 with TRBJ1-1; D is unclear. This CDR3 comprises 13 residues. Germline loops: CDR1 GTSNPN, CDR2 SVGIG (reference sequence). V was clipped by 2 bases and J by 1 base, with 8 bases between them.

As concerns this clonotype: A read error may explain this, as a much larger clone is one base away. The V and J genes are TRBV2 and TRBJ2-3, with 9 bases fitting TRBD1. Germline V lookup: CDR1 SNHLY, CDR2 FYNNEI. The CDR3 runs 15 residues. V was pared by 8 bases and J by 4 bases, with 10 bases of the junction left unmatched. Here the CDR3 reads CASGRDRDVPDTQYF. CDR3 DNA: TGTGCCAGCGGCCGGGACAGGGATGTGCCAGATACGCAGTATTTT. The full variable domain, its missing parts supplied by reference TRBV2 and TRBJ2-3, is EPEVTQTPSHQVTQMGQEVILRCVPISNHLYFYWYRQILGQKVEFLVSFYNNEISEKSEIFDDQFSVERPDGSNFTLKIRSTKLEDSAMYFCASGRDRDVPDTQYFGPGTRLTVL.

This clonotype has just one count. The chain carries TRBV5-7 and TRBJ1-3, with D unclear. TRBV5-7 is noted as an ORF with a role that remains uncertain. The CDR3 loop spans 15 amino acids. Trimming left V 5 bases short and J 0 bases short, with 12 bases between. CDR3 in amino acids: CASRRDRISGNTIYF. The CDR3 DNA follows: TGTGCCAGCAGACGCGACCGAATCTCTGGAAACACCATATATTTT.

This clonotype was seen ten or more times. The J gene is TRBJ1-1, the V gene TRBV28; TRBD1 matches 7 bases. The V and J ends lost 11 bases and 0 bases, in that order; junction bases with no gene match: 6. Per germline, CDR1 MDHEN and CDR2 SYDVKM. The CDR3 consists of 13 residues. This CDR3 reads CAGKQGMNTEAFF. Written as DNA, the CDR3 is TGTGCCGGTAAACAGGGGATGAACACTGAAGCTTTCTTT.

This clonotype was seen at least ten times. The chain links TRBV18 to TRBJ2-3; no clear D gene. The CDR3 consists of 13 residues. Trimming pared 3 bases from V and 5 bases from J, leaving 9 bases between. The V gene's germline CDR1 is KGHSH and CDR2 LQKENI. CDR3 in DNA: TGTGCCAGCTCACCCACCACCAGAGATACGCAGTATTTT. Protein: CASSPTTRDTQYF.

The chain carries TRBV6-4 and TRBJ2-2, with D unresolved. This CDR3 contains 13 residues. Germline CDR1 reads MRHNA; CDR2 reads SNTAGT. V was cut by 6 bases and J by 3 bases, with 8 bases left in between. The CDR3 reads CASSRTDTGELFF. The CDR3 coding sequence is TGTGCCAGCAGCAGAACGGACACCGGGGAGCTGTTTTTT.

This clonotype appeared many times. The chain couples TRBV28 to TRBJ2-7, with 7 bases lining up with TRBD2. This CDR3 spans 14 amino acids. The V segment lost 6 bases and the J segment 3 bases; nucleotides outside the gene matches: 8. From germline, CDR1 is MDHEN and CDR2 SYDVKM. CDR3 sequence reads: CASRLAGGFYEQYF. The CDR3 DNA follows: TGTGCCAGCAGACTAGCCGGGGGGTTCTACGAGCAGTACTTC.

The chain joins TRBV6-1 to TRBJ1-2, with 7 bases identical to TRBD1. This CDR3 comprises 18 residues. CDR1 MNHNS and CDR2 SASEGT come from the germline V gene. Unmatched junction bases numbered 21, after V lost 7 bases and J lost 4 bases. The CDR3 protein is CASTPMGDSDAGSYGYTF. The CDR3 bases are TGTGCCAGCACTCCAATGGGGGACAGCGACGCAGGAAGCTATGGCTACACCTTC.

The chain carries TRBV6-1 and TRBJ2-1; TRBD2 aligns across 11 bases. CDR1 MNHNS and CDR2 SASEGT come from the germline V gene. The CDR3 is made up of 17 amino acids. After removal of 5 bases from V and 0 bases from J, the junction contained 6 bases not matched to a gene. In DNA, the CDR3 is TGTGCCAGCAGTAAGACTAGCGGGATCCACTCCTACAATGAGCAGTTCTTC. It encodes CASSKTSGIHSYNEQFF.

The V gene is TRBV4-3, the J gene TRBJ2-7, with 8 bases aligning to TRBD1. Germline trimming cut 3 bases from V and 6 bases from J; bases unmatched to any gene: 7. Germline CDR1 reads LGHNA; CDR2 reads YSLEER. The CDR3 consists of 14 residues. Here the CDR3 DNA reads TGCGCCAGCAGCCACGGACTACAGGGGGGCGAGCAGTACTTC. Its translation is CASSHGLQGGEQYF.

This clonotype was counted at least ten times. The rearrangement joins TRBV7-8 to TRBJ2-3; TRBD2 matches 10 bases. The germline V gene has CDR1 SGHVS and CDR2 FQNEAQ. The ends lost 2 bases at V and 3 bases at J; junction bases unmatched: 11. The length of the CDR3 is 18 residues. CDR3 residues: CASSLFSGLAGDTDTQYF. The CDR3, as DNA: TGTGCCAGCAGCTTATTCTCGGGTCTAGCGGGGGATACAGATACGCAGTATTTT.

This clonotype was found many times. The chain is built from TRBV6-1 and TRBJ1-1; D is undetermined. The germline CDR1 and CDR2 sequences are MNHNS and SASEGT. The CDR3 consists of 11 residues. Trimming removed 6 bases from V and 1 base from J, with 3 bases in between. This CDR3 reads CASSTNTEAFF. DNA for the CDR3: TGTGCCAGCAGCACGAACACTGAAGCTTTCTTT.

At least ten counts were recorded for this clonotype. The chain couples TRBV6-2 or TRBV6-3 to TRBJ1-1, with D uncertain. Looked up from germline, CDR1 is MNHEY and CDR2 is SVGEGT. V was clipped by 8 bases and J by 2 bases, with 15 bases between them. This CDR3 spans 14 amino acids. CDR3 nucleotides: TGTGCCAGCGAGTCAGACTGGGTTAACACTGAAGCTTTCTTT. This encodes CASESDWVNTEAFF.

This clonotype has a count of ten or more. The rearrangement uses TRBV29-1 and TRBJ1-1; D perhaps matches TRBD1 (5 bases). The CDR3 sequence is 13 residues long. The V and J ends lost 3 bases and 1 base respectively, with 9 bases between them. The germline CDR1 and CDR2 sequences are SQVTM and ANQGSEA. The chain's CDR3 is CSVERDPNTEAFF. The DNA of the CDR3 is TGCAGCGTTGAGAGGGACCCGAACACTGAAGCTTTCTTT.

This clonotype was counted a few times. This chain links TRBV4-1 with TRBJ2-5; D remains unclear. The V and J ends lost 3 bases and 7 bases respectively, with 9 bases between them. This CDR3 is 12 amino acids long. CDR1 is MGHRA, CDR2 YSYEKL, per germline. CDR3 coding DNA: TGCGCCAGCAGCCAGACTCTTGGGACCCAGTACTTC. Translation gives CASSQTLGTQYF.

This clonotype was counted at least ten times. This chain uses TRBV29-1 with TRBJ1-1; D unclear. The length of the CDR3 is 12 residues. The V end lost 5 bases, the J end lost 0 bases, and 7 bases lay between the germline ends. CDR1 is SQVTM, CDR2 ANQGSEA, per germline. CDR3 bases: TGCAGCGTTACACCTATGAACACTGAAGCTTTCTTT. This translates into CSVTPMNTEAFF.

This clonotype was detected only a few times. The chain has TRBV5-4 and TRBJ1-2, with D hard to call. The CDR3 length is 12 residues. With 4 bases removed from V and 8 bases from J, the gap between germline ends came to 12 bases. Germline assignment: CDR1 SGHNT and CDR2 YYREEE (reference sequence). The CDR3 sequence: CASSPGVGGYTF. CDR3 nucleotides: TGTGCCAGCAGCCCCGGAGTGGGGGGCTACACCTTC.

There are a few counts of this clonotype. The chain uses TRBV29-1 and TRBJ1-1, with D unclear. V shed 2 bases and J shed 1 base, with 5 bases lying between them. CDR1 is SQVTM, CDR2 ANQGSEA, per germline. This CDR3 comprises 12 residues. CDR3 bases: TGCAGCGTTGAACGTCAGAACACTGAAGCTTTCTTT. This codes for CSVERQNTEAFF. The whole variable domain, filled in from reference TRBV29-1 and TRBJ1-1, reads SAVISQKPSRDICQRGTSLTIQCQVDSQVTMMFWYRQQPGQSLTLIATANQGSEATYESGFVIDKFPISRPNLTFSTLTVSNMSPEDSSIYLCSVERQNTEAFFGQGTRLTVV.

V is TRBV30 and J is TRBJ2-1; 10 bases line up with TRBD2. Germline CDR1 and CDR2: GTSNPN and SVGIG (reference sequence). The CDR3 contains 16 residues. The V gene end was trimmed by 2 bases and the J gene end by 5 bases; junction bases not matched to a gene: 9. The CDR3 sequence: CAWSTSWTSGNNEQFF. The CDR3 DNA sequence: TGTGCCTGGAGTACTTCTTGGACTAGCGGAAACAATGAGCAGTTCTTC.

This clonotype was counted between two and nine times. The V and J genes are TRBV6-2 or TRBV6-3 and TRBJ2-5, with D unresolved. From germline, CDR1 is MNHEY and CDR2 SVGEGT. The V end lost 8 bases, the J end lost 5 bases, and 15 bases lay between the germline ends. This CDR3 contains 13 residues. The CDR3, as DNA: TGTGCCAGCCAAGACCTTGCCAAGGAGACCCAGTACTTC. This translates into CASQDLAKETQYF.

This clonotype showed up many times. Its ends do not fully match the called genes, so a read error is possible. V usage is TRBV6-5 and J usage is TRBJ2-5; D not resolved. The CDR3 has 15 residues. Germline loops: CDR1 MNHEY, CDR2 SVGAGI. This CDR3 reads CASSYSDWRGETQYF. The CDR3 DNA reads TGTGCCAGCAGCTACTCGGATTGGCGAGGAGAGACCCAGTACTTC.

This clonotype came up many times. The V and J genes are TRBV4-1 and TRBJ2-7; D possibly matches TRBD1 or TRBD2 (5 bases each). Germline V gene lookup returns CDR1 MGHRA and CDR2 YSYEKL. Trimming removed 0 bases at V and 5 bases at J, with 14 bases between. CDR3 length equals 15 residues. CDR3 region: CASSQDFRAEDEQYF. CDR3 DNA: TGCGCCAGCAGCCAAGATTTCAGGGCGGAGGACGAGCAGTACTTC.

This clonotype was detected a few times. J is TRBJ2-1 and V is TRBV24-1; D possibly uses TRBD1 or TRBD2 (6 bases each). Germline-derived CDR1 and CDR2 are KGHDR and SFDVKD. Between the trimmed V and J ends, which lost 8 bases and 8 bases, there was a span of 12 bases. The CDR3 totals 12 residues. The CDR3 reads CATKSGEDEQFF. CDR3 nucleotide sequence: TGTGCCACCAAATCAGGGGAGGATGAGCAGTTCTTC.

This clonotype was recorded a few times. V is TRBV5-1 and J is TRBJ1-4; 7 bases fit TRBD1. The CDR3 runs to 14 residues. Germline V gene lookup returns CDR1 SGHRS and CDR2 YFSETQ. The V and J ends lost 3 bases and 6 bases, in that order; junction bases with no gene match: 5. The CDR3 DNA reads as TGCGCCAGCAGCTACAGGGGTGGTGATGAAAAACTGTTTTTT. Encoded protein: CASSYRGGDEKLFF.

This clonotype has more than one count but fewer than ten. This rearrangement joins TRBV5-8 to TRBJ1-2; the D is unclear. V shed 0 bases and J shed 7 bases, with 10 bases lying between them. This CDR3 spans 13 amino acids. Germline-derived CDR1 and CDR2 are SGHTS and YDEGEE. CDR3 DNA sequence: TGTGCCAGCAGCTTGGGCGTCGGACTTGGCTACACCTTC. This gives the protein CASSLGVGLGYTF.